A selection of T cell receptor beta chains follows, all from one sample in a study of T cell responses to AZD1222 COVID-19 vaccine. Repertoires were generated with immunoSEQ multiplex PCR, while TCRdb's copy carries only in-frame clones and drops some. In the table there are roughly 100,000 clones, approximately 88% of which are singletons. The input for sequencing was peripheral blood, taken on day 0 of AZD1222 vaccination. The receptors here all came from an adult in good health. The conserved cysteine and the conserved F or W are not part of the CDR3 here.

cdr3_length v_call cdr3_aa
12 TRBV25-1 ASSDPTADYEQY
17 TRBV12-5 ASGYLHNTGFDAGNTIY
12 TRBV19 ASSRQGQDQPQH
13 TRBV5-1 ASSLGDLLNTEAF
18 TRBV4-3 ASSQDFDAGGPGSTDTQY
12 TRBV7-2 ASSYLGGRDEQY
10 TRBV7-9 ASSFENYGYT
12 TRBV15 ATAKTRSNEKLF
14 TRBV28 ASSLGDRGPLYGYT
11 TRBV7-9 ATSRGSADTQY
11 TRBV19 ARHRVGANVLT
11 TRBV6-2/TRBV6-3 ASNPQGRPGAF
13 TRBV11-2 ASSLDRGPNSPLH
12 TRBV9 ASRSGLASDTQY
13 TRBV4-2 ASSQGPQIGETQY
11 TRBV6-4 ASSAGTHNEQF
11 TRBV28 ASSLVGEETQY
9 TRBV10-2 ASSAGETQY
13 TRBV7-2 ASSWTSGEADTQY
12 TRBV13 ASSPGTRTGEQF
12 TRBV7-9 ASSLLTATPGYT
12 TRBV5-1 ASSSGTGEQGYT
10 TRBV25-1 ASSGGPGELF
10 TRBV7-2 ASSLDLRGYT
15 TRBV27 ASRSTGSGTAKNIQY
14 TRBV4-2 ASSQGGLANTGELF
13 TRBV11-2 ASSSDRGGREKLF
12 TRBV3-1/TRBV3-2 ASVTSGGPPEQF
13 TRBV20-1 SASDGGDRAYEQY
13 TRBV19 ASSRDTLLNQPQH
14 TRBV5-1 ASSFGGDRGTYGYT
15 TRBV28 ASGSRTPGRSSYEQY
15 TRBV25-1 ASSDSDRPERYNEQF
14 TRBV9 ASSASSGGAPGELF
15 TRBV7-9 ASSVRQVGEGLGGYT
15 TRBV7-6 ASSRTTGTGTYNEQF
15 TRBV6-1 ASSEGAGLGGNQPQH
10 TRBV3-1/TRBV3-2 ASSRADNEQF
12 TRBV4-1 ASSQGSSNQPQH
15 TRBV15 ATSTYITHREDYGYT
13 TRBV7-8 ASSFPPQGSYEQY
14 TRBV5-5 ASSSGRQGYSYEQY
13 TRBV7-2 ASSFPPTEQAGYT
14 TRBV7-8 ASSPLAVSSGNTIY
13 TRBV5-6 ASSFDGSSGNTIY
12 TRBV6-6 ASNRPGPITEAF
17 TRBV4-3 ASSQDFQEGAVSKNIQY
12 TRBV30 AWSVGAGSETQY
12 TRBV5-6 ASGSQGKADTQY
12 TRBV24-1 ATSGTSGFYEQY
16 TRBV19 ASSISPWGALGAGELF
13 TRBV7-3 ASSLFAGADTEAF
11 TRBV7-2 ASSLGINYGYT
14 TRBV10-3 AISETPGTGLEKLF
11 TRBV24-1 ATSDSMYNEQF
10 TRBV3-1/TRBV3-2 ASSGRRYEQY